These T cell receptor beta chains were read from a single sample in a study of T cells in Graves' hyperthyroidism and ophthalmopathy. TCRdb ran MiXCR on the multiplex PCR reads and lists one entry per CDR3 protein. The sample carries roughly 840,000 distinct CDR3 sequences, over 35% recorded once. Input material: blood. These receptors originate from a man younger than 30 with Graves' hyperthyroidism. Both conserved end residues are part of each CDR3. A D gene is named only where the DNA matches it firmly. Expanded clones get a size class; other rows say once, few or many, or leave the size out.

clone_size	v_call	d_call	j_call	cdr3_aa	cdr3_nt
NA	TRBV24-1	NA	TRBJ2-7	CATRTVIQDTYEQYF	TGTGCCACCAGGACAGTGATACAGGATACCTACGAGCAGTACTTC
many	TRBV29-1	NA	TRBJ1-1	CSVARDRAFF	TGCAGCGTCGCCCGTGACAGGGCTTTCTTT
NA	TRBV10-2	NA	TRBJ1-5	CASSGFTISDQHF	TGCGCCAGCTCAGGGTTCACAATCAGTGACCAGCATTTT
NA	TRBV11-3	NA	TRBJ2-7	CASSGETEGSSYEQYF	TGTGCCAGCAGCGGGGAGACTGAGGGCAGCTCCTACGAGCAGTACTTC
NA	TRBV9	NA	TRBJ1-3	CASAESSGNTIYF	TGTGCCAGCGCGGAGTCCTCTGGAAACACCATATATTTT
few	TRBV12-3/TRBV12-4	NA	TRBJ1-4	CASSAPGTGEKLFF	TGTGCCAGCAGTGCCCCCGGGACGGGAGAAAAACTGTTTTTT
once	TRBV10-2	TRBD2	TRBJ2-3	CASWGGGGADTQYF	TGCGCCAGCTGGGGAGGCGGGGGAGCAGATACGCAGTATTTT
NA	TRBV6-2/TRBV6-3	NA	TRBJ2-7	CATQGPPLNEQYF	TGTGCCACTCAGGGGCCTCCGCTCAACGAGCAGTACTTC
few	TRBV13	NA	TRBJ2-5	CASSAGSGRETQYF	TGTGCCAGCAGCGCTGGGTCCGGGCGAGAGACCCAGTACTTC
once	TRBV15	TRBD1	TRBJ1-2	CATLRTGTYGYTF	TGTGCCACCCTTCGGACAGGGACCTATGGCTACACCTTC
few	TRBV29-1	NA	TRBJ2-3	CSTGAATTDTQYF	TGCAGCACGGGGGCGGCAACCACAGATACGCAGTATTTT
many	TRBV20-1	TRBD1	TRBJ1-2	CSARMSDRGGYTF	TGCAGTGCTAGGATGAGCGACAGGGGGGGCTACACCTTC
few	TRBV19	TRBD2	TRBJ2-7	CASSTGLADYYEQYF	TGTGCCAGTAGTACTGGACTAGCGGATTATTACGAGCAGTACTTC
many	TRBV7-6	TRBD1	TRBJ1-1	CASSYGQGLNTEAFF	TGTGCCAGCAGCTACGGACAGGGACTGAACACTGAAGCTTTCTTT
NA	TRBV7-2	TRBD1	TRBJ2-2	CASSLATGTNTGELFF	TGTGCCAGCAGCTTGGCGACAGGGACGAACACCGGGGAGCTGTTTTTT
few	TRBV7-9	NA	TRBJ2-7	CASSLEGAVEQYF	TGTGCCAGCAGCTTAGAGGGCGCGGTTGAGCAGTACTTC
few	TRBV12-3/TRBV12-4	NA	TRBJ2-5	CASSLRRVQETQYF	TGTGCCAGCAGTCTACGGAGGGTCCAAGAGACCCAGTACTTC
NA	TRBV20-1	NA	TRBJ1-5	CSARGIGGSQPQHF	TGCAGTGCTAGAGGGATAGGGGGGAGTCAGCCCCAGCATTTT
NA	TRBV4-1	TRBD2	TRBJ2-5	CASSQVAGGGRETQYF	TGCGCCAGCAGCCAAGTAGCGGGGGGGGGTCGAGAGACCCAGTACTTC
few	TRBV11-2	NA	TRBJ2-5	CASSLSSRQETQYF	TGTGCCAGCAGCTTAAGTTCCAGACAAGAGACCCAGTACTTC
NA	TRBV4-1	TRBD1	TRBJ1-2	CASSQEQGSGYTF	TGTGCCAGCAGCCAAGAACAGGGGTCTGGCTACACCTTC
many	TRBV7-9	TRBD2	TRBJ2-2	CASSLAEAGRTGELFF	TGTGCCAGCAGCTTAGCCGAAGCGGGACGGACCGGGGAGCTGTTTTTT
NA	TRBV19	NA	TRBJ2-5	CASWGRTQYF	TGTGCCAGTTGGGGCCGAACCCAGTACTTC
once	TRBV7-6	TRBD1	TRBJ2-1	CASSVRTGGQNEQFF	TGTGCCAGCAGCGTAAGGACAGGGGGCCAGAATGAGCAGTTCTTC
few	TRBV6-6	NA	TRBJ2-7	CASRDRWADEQYF	TGTGCCAGCAGGGACCGATGGGCCGACGAGCAGTACTTC
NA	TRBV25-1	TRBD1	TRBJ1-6	CASSVGTGGAPLHF	TGTGCCAGCAGTGTTGGGACAGGGGGTGCACCCCTCCACTTT
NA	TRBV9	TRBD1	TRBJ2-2	CASSGDSYTGELFF	TGTGCCAGCAGCGGGGACAGTTACACCGGGGAGCTGTTTTTT
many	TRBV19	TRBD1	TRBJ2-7	CASSTGQGYEQYF	TGTGCCAGCAGCACGGGACAGGGCTACGAGCAGTACTTC
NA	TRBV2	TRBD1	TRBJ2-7	CASSSGTEVYEQYF	TGTGCCAGCAGCTCCGGGACAGAGGTCTACGAGCAGTACTTC
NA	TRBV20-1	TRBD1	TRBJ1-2	CSARSNRGTVYGYTF	TGCAGTGCTAGATCCAATAGGGGGACAGTCTATGGCTACACCTTC
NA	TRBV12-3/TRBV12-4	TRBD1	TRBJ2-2	CASSPTGDAGELFF	TGTGCCAGCAGTCCTACAGGGGACGCCGGGGAGCTGTTTTTT
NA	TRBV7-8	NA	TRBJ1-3	CASSPRGYGNTIYF	TGTGCCAGCAGCCCTAGGGGTTATGGAAACACCATATATTTT
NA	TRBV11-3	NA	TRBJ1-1	CASSLSGPTNTEAFF	TGTGCCAGCAGCTTATCGGGTCCGACGAACACTGAAGCTTTCTTT
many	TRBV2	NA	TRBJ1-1	CASRPGTEAFF	TGTGCCAGCAGGCCTGGCACAGAAGCTTTCTTT
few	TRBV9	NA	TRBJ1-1	CASSVLGGGYTEAFF	TGTGCCAGCAGCGTCCTCGGAGGGGGGTACACTGAAGCTTTCTTT
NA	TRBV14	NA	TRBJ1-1	CASSQWGGGAAEAFF	TGTGCCAGCAGCCAATGGGGTGGGGGGGCCGCTGAAGCTTTCTTT
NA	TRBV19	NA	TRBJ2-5	CPQSEETQYF	TGTCCTCAGAGCGAAGAGACCCAGTACTTC
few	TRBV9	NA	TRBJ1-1	CASTPQWGSTEAFF	TGTGCCAGCACCCCTCAGTGGGGAAGCACTGAAGCTTTCTTT
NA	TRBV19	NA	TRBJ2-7	CASSPIGRPTEQYF	TGTGCCAGTAGCCCTATAGGGAGGCCCACCGAGCAGTACTTC
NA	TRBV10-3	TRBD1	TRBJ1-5	CAISNEVSSYGTGRNQPQHF	TGTGCCATCAGTAACGAAGTGAGTAGTTACGGGACAGGGCGAAATCAGCCCCAGCATTTT
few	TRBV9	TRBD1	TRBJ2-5	CASSRGQVVQETQYF	TGTGCCAGCAGCCGTGGACAGGTGGTCCAAGAGACCCAGTACTTC
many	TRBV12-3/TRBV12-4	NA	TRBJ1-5	CASSLEDKGQPQHF	TGTGCCAGCAGTTTAGAGGATAAGGGTCAGCCCCAGCATTTT
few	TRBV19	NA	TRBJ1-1	CASSIIGGAEAFF	TGTGCCAGTAGTATAATCGGAGGGGCAGAAGCTTTCTTT
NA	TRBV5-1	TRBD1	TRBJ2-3	CASSGQGASDTQYF	TGCGCCAGCAGCGGACAGGGGGCATCAGATACGCAGTATTTT
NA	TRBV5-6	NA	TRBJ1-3	CASSLIAQDGNTIYF	TGTGCCAGCAGCTTGATTGCACAAGATGGAAACACCATATATTTT
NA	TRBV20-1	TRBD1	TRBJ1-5	CSARDRGQSNQPQHF	TGCAGTGCTAGAGATAGGGGGCAGAGCAATCAGCCCCAGCATTTT